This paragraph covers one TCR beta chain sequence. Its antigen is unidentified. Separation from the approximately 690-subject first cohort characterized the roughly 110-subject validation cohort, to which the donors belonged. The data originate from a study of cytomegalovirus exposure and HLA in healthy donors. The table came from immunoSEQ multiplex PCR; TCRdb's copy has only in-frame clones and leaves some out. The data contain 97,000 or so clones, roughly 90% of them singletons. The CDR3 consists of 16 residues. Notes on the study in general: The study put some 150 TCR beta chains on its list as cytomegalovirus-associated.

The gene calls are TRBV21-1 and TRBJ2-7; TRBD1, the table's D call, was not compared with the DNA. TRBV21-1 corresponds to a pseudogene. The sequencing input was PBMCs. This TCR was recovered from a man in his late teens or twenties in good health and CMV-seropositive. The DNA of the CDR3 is TGTGCCAGCAGCAAAAGGGGGCGTTTAGAAACCTACGAGCAGTACTTC. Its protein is CASSKRGRLETYEQYF.